This is a list of T cell receptor beta chains from one sample in a study of beta chain features in type 1 diabetes. TCRdb's table, derived via immunoSEQ multiplex PCR, lists solely in-frame clones and lacks some. Of 550,000 to 850,000 clones listed, 13% are singletons. Material: naive CD4+ T cells from blood. The receptors derive from a man between 18 and 35 years old with type 1 diabetes. Each CDR3 is given with its conserved first and last residue. Each record gives: D gene, clone size, V gene, J gene, CDR3 DNA, CDR3 protein. A D gene is named only where the DNA matches it firmly. Some rows have no size entry. The others give once, few or many, or a class for an expanded clone.

D: -
size: -
V: TRBV30
J: TRBJ1-5
DNA: TGTGCCTGGCGGGCTAACAATCAGCCCCAGCATTTT
CDR3: CAWRANNQPQHF

D: TRBD1
size: -
V: TRBV19
J: TRBJ1-5
DNA: TGTGCCAGTACCCCCGGTCCCGGGACAGGAGTCAATCAGCCCCAGCATTTT
CDR3: CASTPGPGTGVNQPQHF

D: -
size: -
V: TRBV21-1
J: TRBJ1-5
DNA: TGTGCCAGCAGCAAACGAGGTGGGCTTACCCAGCCCCAGCATTTT
CDR3: CASSKRGGLTQPQHF

D: -
size: few
V: TRBV2
J: TRBJ1-1
DNA: TGTGCCAGCAGTGAAAAGGCCCTCACTGAAGCTTTCTTT
CDR3: CASSEKALTEAFF

D: -
size: few
V: TRBV14
J: TRBJ1-1
DNA: TGTGCCAGCAGCCAAGATTTCGTAGGGCGGGCTTTCTTT
CDR3: CASSQDFVGRAFF

D: TRBD2
size: few
V: TRBV29-1
J: TRBJ2-1
DNA: TGCAGCGTCGCTAGCGGGGGGGCCAATGAGCAGTTCTTC
CDR3: CSVASGGANEQFF

D: -
size: -
V: TRBV11-3
J: TRBJ2-1
DNA: TGTGCCAGCAGCCTGGTCGGGGTGCTCTCCTACAATGAGCAGTTCTTC
CDR3: CASSLVGVLSYNEQFF

D: TRBD1
size: -
V: TRBV30
J: TRBJ1-2
DNA: TGTGCCCGTGGACAGGGAGGCGGCTACACCTTC
CDR3: CARGQGGGYTF

D: -
size: -
V: TRBV6-5
J: TRBJ1-6
DNA: TGTGCCAGCAGTTACGGCAGACTCTATAATTCACCCCTCCACTTT
CDR3: CASSYGRLYNSPLHF

D: -
size: few
V: TRBV5-6
J: TRBJ2-3
DNA: TGTGCCAGCAGCTTACGGACCTCCACAGATACGCAGTATTTT
CDR3: CASSLRTSTDTQYF

D: TRBD1
size: few
V: TRBV5-4
J: TRBJ2-1
DNA: TGTGCCAGCAGAGACGACAGGGGATCCTACAATGAGCAGTTCTTC
CDR3: CASRDDRGSYNEQFF

D: TRBD2
size: -
V: TRBV13
J: TRBJ2-5
DNA: TGTGCCAGCAGCTCCAGCGGGGGGTTGGAGACCCAGTACTTC
CDR3: CASSSSGGLETQYF

D: -
size: -
V: TRBV29-1
J: TRBJ2-3
DNA: TGCAGCGTATCGGGGCGAAGCACAGATACGCAGTATTTT
CDR3: CSVSGRSTDTQYF

D: TRBD1
size: few
V: TRBV7-2
J: TRBJ2-5
DNA: TGTGCCAGCAGCTTCGAGGGGGCATGGGAGACCCAGTACTTC
CDR3: CASSFEGAWETQYF

D: -
size: -
V: TRBV6-6
J: TRBJ2-7
DNA: TGTGCCAGCAGTTACAGCCATGATCTCAGGGACGAGCAGTACTTC
CDR3: CASSYSHDLRDEQYF

D: -
size: few
V: TRBV6-5
J: TRBJ1-5
DNA: TGTGCCAGCAGTCTTGGACAGAGCAATCAGCCCCAGCATTTT
CDR3: CASSLGQSNQPQHF